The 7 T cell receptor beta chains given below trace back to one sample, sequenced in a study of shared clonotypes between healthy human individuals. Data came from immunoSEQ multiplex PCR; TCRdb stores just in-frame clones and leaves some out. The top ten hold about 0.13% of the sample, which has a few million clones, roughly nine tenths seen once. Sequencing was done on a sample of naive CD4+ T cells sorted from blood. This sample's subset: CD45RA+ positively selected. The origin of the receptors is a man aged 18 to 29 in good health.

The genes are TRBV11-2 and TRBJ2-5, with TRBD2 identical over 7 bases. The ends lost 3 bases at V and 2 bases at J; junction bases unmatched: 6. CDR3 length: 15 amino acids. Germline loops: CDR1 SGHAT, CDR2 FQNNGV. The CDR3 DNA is TGTGCCAGCAGCTTGGGACTAAAAACGCAAGAGACCCAGTACTTC. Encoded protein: CASSLGLKTQETQYF.

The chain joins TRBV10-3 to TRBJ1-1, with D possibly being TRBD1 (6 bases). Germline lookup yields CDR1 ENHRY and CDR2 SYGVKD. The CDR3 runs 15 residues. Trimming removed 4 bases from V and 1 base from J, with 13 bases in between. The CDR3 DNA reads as TGTGCCATCAGTGGGACGGACAGAAAGAACACTGAAGCTTTCTTT. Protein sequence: CAISGTDRKNTEAFF.

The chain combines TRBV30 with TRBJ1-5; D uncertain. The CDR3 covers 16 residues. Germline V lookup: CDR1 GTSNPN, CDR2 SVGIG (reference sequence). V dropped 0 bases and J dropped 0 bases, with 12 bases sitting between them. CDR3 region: CAWSVRASYSNQPQHF. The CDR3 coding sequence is TGTGCCTGGAGTGTACGGGCGTCTTATAGCAATCAGCCCCAGCATTTT.

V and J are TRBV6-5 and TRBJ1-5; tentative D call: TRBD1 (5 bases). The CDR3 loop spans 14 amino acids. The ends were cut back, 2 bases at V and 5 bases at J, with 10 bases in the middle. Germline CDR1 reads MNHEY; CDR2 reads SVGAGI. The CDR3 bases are TGTGCCAGCAGTTACCGTGGAGGGGATCAGCCCCAGCATTTT. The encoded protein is CASSYRGGDQPQHF.

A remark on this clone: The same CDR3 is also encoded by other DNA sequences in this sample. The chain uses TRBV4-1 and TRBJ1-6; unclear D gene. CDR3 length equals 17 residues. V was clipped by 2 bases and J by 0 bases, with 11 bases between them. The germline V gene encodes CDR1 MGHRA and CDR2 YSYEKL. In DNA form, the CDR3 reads TGCGCCAGCAGCCAACCGGACCGGAGCTCCTATAATTCACCCCTCCACTTT. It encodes CASSQPDRSSYNSPLHF.

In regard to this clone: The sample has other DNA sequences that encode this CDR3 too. The CDR3 sequence: CAWRGQSNTEAFF. The CDR3 coding sequence is TGTGCCTGGAGAGGACAGAGCAACACTGAAGCTTTCTTT. The rearrangement uses TRBV30 and TRBJ1-1, with D perhaps TRBD1 (6 bases). Germline V gene data show CDR1 as GTSNPN and CDR2 as SVGIG (reference sequence). The V and J ends lost 3 bases and 2 bases respectively, with 10 bases between them. This CDR3 comprises 13 residues.

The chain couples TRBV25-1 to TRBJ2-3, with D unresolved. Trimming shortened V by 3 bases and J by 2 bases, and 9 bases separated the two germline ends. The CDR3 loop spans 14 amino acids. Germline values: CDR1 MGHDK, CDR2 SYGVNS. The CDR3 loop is CASSDLRTTDTQYF. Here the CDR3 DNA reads TGTGCCAGCAGTGACCTCAGAACCACAGATACGCAGTATTTT. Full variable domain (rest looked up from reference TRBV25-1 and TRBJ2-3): EADIYQTPRYLVIGTGKKITLECSQTMGHDKMYWYQQDPGMELHLIHYSYGVNSTEKGDLSSESTVSRIRTEHFPLTLESARPSHTSQYLCASSDLRTTDTQYFGPGTRLTVL.